The 18 T cell receptor beta chains reported below all come from one sample, sequenced in a study of T and B cells in COVID-19 patients (dated by TCRdb to about 2020). Genomic DNA extracted from blood was used in amounts of about 250-550 ng for amplification of TRB repertoires. These reads were obtained on an Illumina MiSeq. Multiplex PCR with BIOMED2 TRB-A/B primer pools was used to amplify TRB rearrangements. TCRdb reanalyzed the raw reads on its own, using fastp at Q25 for trimming and MiXCR for clone calling, and kept in-frame beta chains. Records with the same CDR3 protein are collapsed into one entry carrying the most frequent genes and DNA. The sample profile shows 5,500 to 8,500 distinct CDR3 sequences; 25% to 35% of them were found once. The top ten constitute around 20% of the sample. Sequenced input: blood. These receptors were collected from a human donor with active COVID-19.

The V and J genes are TRBV5-5 and TRBJ1-1; TRBD1 agrees at 9 bases. After removal of 4 bases from V and 4 bases from J, the junction contained 11 bases not matched to a gene. Germline-derived CDR1 and CDR2 are SGHKS and YYEKEE (reference sequence). The CDR3 runs to 16 residues. Here the CDR3 reads CASSLNRGLEGTEAFF. In DNA form, the CDR3 reads TGTGCCAGCAGCCTTAACAGGGGGCTAGAAGGCACTGAAGCTTTCTTT.

The chain joins TRBV6-1 to TRBJ1-6; 7 bases map to TRBD1. The CDR3 extends over 15 amino acids. The J segment lost 1 base and the V segment lost 10 bases, leaving 7 bases of the junction unmatched. Germline values: CDR1 MNHNS, CDR2 SASEGT. CDR3 in amino acids: CATLIQGSYNSPLHF. In DNA form, the CDR3 reads TGTGCCACCTTAATACAGGGGTCCTATAATTCACCCCTCCACTTT.

This clonotype is deemed medium-sized (0.01 to 0.1%). V is TRBV29-1 and J is TRBJ1-2; 7 bases are shared with TRBD1. V gave up 3 bases and J gave up 4 bases; unmatched junction bases: 2. CDR1 is SQVTM and CDR2 is ANQGSEA in the germline V gene. The CDR3 is 12 residues long. The CDR3 spells CSVETGSYGYTF. The CDR3 DNA is TGCAGCGTTGAGACAGGGAGCTATGGCTACACCTTC.

This clonotype was detected a few times. V is TRBV7-2 and J is TRBJ2-3, with D perhaps matching TRBD2 (5 bases). The ends were cut back, 1 base at V and 3 bases at J, with 17 bases in the middle. Per the germline V gene, CDR1 is SGHTA and CDR2 is FQGNSA. The CDR3 extends over 17 amino acids. The CDR3 reads CASSLGLAPLGTDTQYF. The CDR3 bases are TGTGCCAGCAGCTTAGGTCTAGCCCCACTAGGGACAGATACGCAGTATTTT.

The rearrangement uses TRBV6-2 or TRBV6-3 and TRBJ1-3; no definite D call. The CDR3 consists of 16 residues. The V end lost 6 bases, the J end lost 0 bases, and 15 bases lay between the germline ends. Germline loops: CDR1 MNHEY, CDR2 SVGEGT. CDR3 nucleotides: TGTGCCAGCAGGCCCCGCGGACTCCTCTCTGGAAACACCATATATTTT. Its translation is CASRPRGLLSGNTIYF.

The chain carries TRBV6-1 and TRBJ1-4; a weak D match, TRBD1 (5 bases). The germline V and J ends were trimmed by 7 bases and 6 bases, with 9 bases remaining between them. Germline values: CDR1 MNHNS, CDR2 SASEGT. The CDR3 is made up of 12 amino acids. In DNA form, the CDR3 reads TGTGCCAGCACCCAGGGTTATGAAAAACTGTTTTTT. This sequence encodes CASTQGYEKLFF.

This clonotype has a single count. Compared with germline, one end of the junction differs, possibly owing to a read error. This chain links TRBV5-5 with TRBJ2-6; D uncertain. The germline V gene encodes CDR1 SGHKS and CDR2 YYEKEE (reference sequence). The CDR3 length is 18 residues. CDR3 amino acids: CASSLTGRGVSGANVLTF. In DNA form, the CDR3 reads TGCGCCAGCAGCTTAACCGGGCGTGGAGTCTCTGGGGCCAACGTCCTGACTTTC.

This clonotype is labeled as medium-sized. This chain joins TRBV19 and TRBJ2-7, with D perhaps TRBD1 or TRBD2 (6 bases each). Germline V lookup: CDR1 LNHDA, CDR2 SQIVND (reference sequence). This CDR3 has 15 amino acids. V gave up 1 base and J gave up 0 bases, with 10 bases separating them. CDR3 amino acids: CASSIVRGPSYEQYF. In DNA, the CDR3 is TGTGCCAGTAGTATAGTTCGGGGGCCCTCCTACGAGCAGTACTTC.

In this sample, this clonotype is medium-sized. The chain carries TRBV29-1 and TRBJ1-5, with no clear D. CDR1 and CDR2 from the germline V gene are SQVTM and ANQGSEA. V gave up 6 bases and J gave up 0 bases, with 9 bases separating them. This CDR3 region has 13 residues. The CDR3 DNA follows: TGCAGCGTCCGGGCCGATAGCAATCAGCCCCAGCATTTT. Amino acids: CSVRADSNQPQHF.

The rearrangement joins TRBV5-1 to TRBJ2-1; no firm D call. The V end lost 1 base, the J end lost 5 bases, and 16 bases lay between the germline ends. Germline lookup yields CDR1 SGHRS and CDR2 YFSETQ. The CDR3 has 16 amino acids. CDR3 residues: CASSLFNSGVHNEQFF. The CDR3 coding sequence is TGCGCCAGCAGCTTGTTTAACAGTGGGGTCCACAATGAGCAGTTCTTC.

This clonotype is medium-sized within its sample. The chain uses TRBV27 and TRBJ2-5; D remains unclear. CDR1 is MNHEY, CDR2 SMNVEV, per germline (reference sequence). The CDR3 spans 14 residues. Trimming pared 2 bases from V and 5 bases from J, leaving 12 bases between. The CDR3 sequence is CASSLGPGWETQYF. DNA of the CDR3: TGTGCCAGCAGTTTAGGCCCCGGGTGGGAGACCCAGTACTTC.

The rearrangement uses TRBV29-1 and TRBJ2-6; the D gene could be TRBD1 or TRBD2 (5 bases each). Germline CDR1 and CDR2: SQVTM and ANQGSEA. This CDR3 is built from 13 residues. V lost 6 bases and J lost 2, with 8 bases in between. The CDR3: CSVRGAGANVLTF. CDR3 sequence (DNA): TGCAGCGTACGAGGGGCTGGGGCCAACGTCCTGACTTTC. The full variable domain, completed using reference TRBV29-1 and TRBJ2-6, is SAVISQKPSRDICQRGTSLTIQCQVDSQVTMMFWYRQQPGQSLTLIATANQGSEATYESGFVIDKFPISRPNLTFSTLTVSNMSPEDSSIYLCSVRGAGANVLTFGAGSRLTVL.

V gene TRBV13 combines with J gene TRBJ2-4, with D possibly being TRBD2 (6 bases). V gave up 5 bases and J gave up 6 bases, with 20 bases separating them. The CDR3 is 16 residues long. Germline V gene sequence: CDR1 PRHDT, CDR2 FYEKMQ (reference sequence). The CDR3 nucleotides read TGTGCCAGCAGCCCCGGGGGATATAAACAAGGAAACATTCAGTACTTC. This translates into CASSPGGYKQGNIQYF.

By share, this clonotype counts as medium-sized. V usage is TRBV11-1 and J usage is TRBJ2-5, with TRBD1 as a possible D gene (6 bases). V lost 1 base and J lost 2, with 11 bases in between. Germline values: CDR1 SGHAT, CDR2 FQDESV (reference sequence). The CDR3 contains 15 residues. The CDR3 region has the DNA TGTGCCAGCAGCTTAGGTACAGGGCTACAAGAGACCCAGTACTTC. This translates into CASSLGTGLQETQYF.

Sample share makes this clonotype medium-sized. CDR3 nucleotides: TGTGCCACCAGCGGGACTAGCGGGGCTCAAGAGACCCAGTACTTC. It specifies CATSGTSGAQETQYF. The rearrangement links TRBV15 to TRBJ2-5; TRBD2 matches 13 bases. The V gene end was trimmed by 5 bases and the J gene end by 2 bases; junction bases not matched to a gene: 2. The CDR3 loop spans 15 amino acids. Germline-derived CDR1 and CDR2 are LNHNV and YYDKDF (reference sequence).

Concerning this clonotype: This could be a read error, since a much larger clone is one nucleotide away. The genes are TRBV12-3 or TRBV12-4 and TRBJ2-3, with D uncertain. V gave up 5 bases and J gave up 6 bases, with 12 bases separating them. This CDR3 contains 13 residues. DNA of the CDR3: TGTGCCAGCAGTCCAGATTATGAGGATACGCAGTATTTT. This encodes CASSPDYEDTQYF.

This clonotype was counted only a few times. The rearrangement joins TRBV19 to TRBJ1-5; a weak D match, TRBD1 (5 bases). The CDR3 is made up of 15 amino acids. V was clipped by 7 bases and J by 6 bases, with 19 bases between them. The germline CDR1 and CDR2 sequences are LNHDA and SQIVND (reference sequence). The CDR3, as DNA: TGTGCCAGTACCTATACATCCGGGGGTGTTCAGCCCCAGCATTTT. Translating it yields CASTYTSGGVQPQHF.

Regarding this clonotype: This may be a read error: a much more frequent sequence differs by one nucleotide. V usage is TRBV19 and J usage is TRBJ2-2; the match to TRBD1 covers 7 bases. Trimming cost V 8 bases and J 4 bases; bases outside gene matches: 10. This CDR3 has 15 amino acids. CDR1 and CDR2 (germline): LNHDA, SQIVND (reference sequence). CDR3: CASDSGTASTGELFF. The CDR3 DNA sequence: TGTGCCAGTGATTCGGGGACAGCAAGCACCGGGGAGCTGTTTTTT.